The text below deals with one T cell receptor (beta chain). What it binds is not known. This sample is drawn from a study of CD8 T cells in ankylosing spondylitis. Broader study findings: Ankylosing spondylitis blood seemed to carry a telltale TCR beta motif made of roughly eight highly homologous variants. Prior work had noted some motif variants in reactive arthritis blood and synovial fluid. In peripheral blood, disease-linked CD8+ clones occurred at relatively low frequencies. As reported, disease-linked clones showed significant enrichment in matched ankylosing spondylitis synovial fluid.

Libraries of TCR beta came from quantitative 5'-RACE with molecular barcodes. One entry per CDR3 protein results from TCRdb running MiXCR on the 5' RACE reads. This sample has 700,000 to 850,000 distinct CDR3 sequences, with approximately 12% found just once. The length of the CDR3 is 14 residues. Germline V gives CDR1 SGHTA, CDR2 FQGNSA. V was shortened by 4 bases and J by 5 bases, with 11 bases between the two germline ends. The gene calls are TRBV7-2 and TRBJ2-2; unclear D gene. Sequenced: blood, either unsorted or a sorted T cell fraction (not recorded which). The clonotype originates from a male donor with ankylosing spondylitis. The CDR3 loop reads CASSSTQWTGELFF. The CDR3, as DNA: TGTGCCAGCAGCTCAACCCAATGGACCGGGGAGCTGTTTTTT.